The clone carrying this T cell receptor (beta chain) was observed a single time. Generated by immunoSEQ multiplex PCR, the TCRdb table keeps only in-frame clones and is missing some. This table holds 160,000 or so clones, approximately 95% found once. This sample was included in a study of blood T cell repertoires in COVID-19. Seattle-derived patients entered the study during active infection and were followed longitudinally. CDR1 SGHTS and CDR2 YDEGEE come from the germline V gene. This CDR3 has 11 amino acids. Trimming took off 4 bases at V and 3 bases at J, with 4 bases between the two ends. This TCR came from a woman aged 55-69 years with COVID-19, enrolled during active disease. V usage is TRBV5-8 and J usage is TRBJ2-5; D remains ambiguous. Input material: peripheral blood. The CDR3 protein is CASSPEETQYF. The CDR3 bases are TGTGCCAGCAGCCCGGAAGAGACCCAGTACTTC.